The rows below give T cell receptor beta chains drawn from one sample of a study of blood T cell repertoires in COVID-19. The table came from immunoSEQ multiplex PCR; TCRdb's copy has only in-frame clones and leaves some out. The data contain some 170,000 clones, approximately 88% of them singletons. Sequencing was carried out using peripheral blood. Receptors originate from a woman aged 50 to 60 with acute or convalescent COVID-19. Each CDR3 is given with its conserved first and last residue. Clone size is given for some rows only: seen once, a few or many times, or a class if the clone is expanded.

j_gene: TRBJ1-1
v_gene: TRBV9
abundance: NA
CDR3aa: CASSVEVDTEAFF

j_gene: TRBJ1-1
v_gene: TRBV10-1
abundance: NA
CDR3aa: CASSFNRGTEAFF

j_gene: TRBJ2-7
v_gene: TRBV29-1
abundance: NA
CDR3aa: CSVREPYEQYF

j_gene: TRBJ2-7
v_gene: TRBV11-3
abundance: NA
CDR3aa: CASSGAGFPYEQYF

j_gene: TRBJ2-7
v_gene: TRBV7-9
abundance: NA
CDR3aa: CASSRGQSLSYEQYF

j_gene: TRBJ2-1
v_gene: TRBV6-2/TRBV6-3
abundance: once
CDR3aa: CASSATSAGEQFF

j_gene: TRBJ1-5
v_gene: TRBV12-3/TRBV12-4
abundance: NA
CDR3aa: CASSLLLGQPQHF

j_gene: TRBJ1-1
v_gene: TRBV19
abundance: NA
CDR3aa: CASSRTAHTEAFF

j_gene: TRBJ1-1
v_gene: TRBV2
abundance: NA
CDR3aa: CASSVGQGTTEAFF

j_gene: TRBJ2-5
v_gene: TRBV7-9
abundance: NA
CDR3aa: CASSLGTSGGAEETQYF

j_gene: TRBJ1-6
v_gene: TRBV27
abundance: NA
CDR3aa: CASSLSWTGESPLHF

j_gene: TRBJ2-5
v_gene: TRBV18
abundance: NA
CDR3aa: CASSPTSAKETQYF

j_gene: TRBJ1-1
v_gene: TRBV7-2
abundance: once
CDR3aa: CASSLTPRDRHTEAFF

j_gene: TRBJ1-5
v_gene: TRBV30
abundance: NA
CDR3aa: CAWSIQGAPGQPQHF

j_gene: TRBJ1-2
v_gene: TRBV7-3
abundance: NA
CDR3aa: CASSPAGQSLNYGYTF

j_gene: TRBJ1-5
v_gene: TRBV6-5
abundance: NA
CDR3aa: CASSKGADSNQPQHF

j_gene: TRBJ2-7
v_gene: TRBV9
abundance: NA
CDR3aa: CASSVSTRPPDEQYF

j_gene: TRBJ1-2
v_gene: TRBV19
abundance: NA
CDR3aa: CASSIGQGNYGYTF

j_gene: TRBJ1-1
v_gene: TRBV7-3
abundance: NA
CDR3aa: CASSPLPDTEAFF

j_gene: TRBJ2-1
v_gene: TRBV4-3
abundance: NA
CDR3aa: CASSQGTSGTYNEQFF

j_gene: TRBJ2-7
v_gene: TRBV19
abundance: once
CDR3aa: CASSMNSPHYEQYF

j_gene: TRBJ2-7
v_gene: TRBV5-4
abundance: NA
CDR3aa: CASSQTSGNYEQYF

j_gene: TRBJ2-2
v_gene: TRBV12-3/TRBV12-4
abundance: NA
CDR3aa: CASSFRVSGELFF

j_gene: TRBJ2-1
v_gene: TRBV18
abundance: NA
CDR3aa: CASSPGRVDNEQFF

j_gene: TRBJ2-2
v_gene: TRBV24-1
abundance: once
CDR3aa: CATEDRGLDTGELFF

j_gene: TRBJ1-4
v_gene: TRBV21-1
abundance: NA
CDR3aa: CASSKAQTGDREKLFF

j_gene: TRBJ1-3
v_gene: TRBV19
abundance: NA
CDR3aa: CASSMDRGFTLSGNTIYF

j_gene: TRBJ1-1
v_gene: TRBV10-3
abundance: once
CDR3aa: CAITPGESTEAFF

j_gene: TRBJ1-2
v_gene: TRBV7-8
abundance: NA
CDR3aa: CASSFLTGTYGYTF

j_gene: TRBJ2-7
v_gene: TRBV4-1
abundance: NA
CDR3aa: CASSHEDRGHYEQYF

j_gene: TRBJ2-7
v_gene: TRBV12-3/TRBV12-4
abundance: NA
CDR3aa: CASSSGQGLEQYF

j_gene: TRBJ1-6
v_gene: TRBV30
abundance: NA
CDR3aa: CAWSVQGALNSPLHF

j_gene: TRBJ2-1
v_gene: TRBV13
abundance: NA
CDR3aa: CASSPHGTSGGYYEQFF

j_gene: TRBJ2-5
v_gene: TRBV11-3
abundance: NA
CDR3aa: CASSFRETQYF

j_gene: TRBJ1-1
v_gene: TRBV2
abundance: NA
CDR3aa: CASSVGQGSTEAFF

j_gene: TRBJ1-2
v_gene: TRBV5-6
abundance: NA
CDR3aa: CASSLGQAGGYTF

j_gene: TRBJ1-3
v_gene: TRBV9
abundance: NA
CDR3aa: CASSVDPGTGRTIYF

j_gene: TRBJ1-1
v_gene: TRBV4-3
abundance: many
CDR3aa: CASSQDLDSEAFF

j_gene: TRBJ2-7
v_gene: TRBV20-1
abundance: NA
CDR3aa: CSAADSYEQYF

j_gene: TRBJ2-1
v_gene: TRBV5-4
abundance: NA
CDR3aa: CASSLGRGGWNEQFF

j_gene: TRBJ1-1
v_gene: TRBV7-2
abundance: NA
CDR3aa: CASSLGEVSTEAFF

j_gene: TRBJ1-1
v_gene: TRBV5-1
abundance: NA
CDR3aa: CASSLAAGNTEAFF

j_gene: TRBJ1-2
v_gene: TRBV7-2
abundance: NA
CDR3aa: CASSLDMKGGYTF

j_gene: TRBJ2-3
v_gene: TRBV29-1
abundance: NA
CDR3aa: CSVELAGDRTDTQYF

j_gene: TRBJ1-2
v_gene: TRBV7-2
abundance: NA
CDR3aa: CASSPGGDADGYTF

j_gene: TRBJ2-7
v_gene: TRBV2
abundance: NA
CDR3aa: CASSGQGYEQYF

j_gene: TRBJ2-5
v_gene: TRBV27
abundance: NA
CDR3aa: CASSSEQRTGLETQYF

j_gene: TRBJ2-3
v_gene: TRBV30
abundance: few
CDR3aa: CAWRLLAGGATGTQYF

j_gene: TRBJ1-5
v_gene: TRBV19
abundance: NA
CDR3aa: CATQGAKVGQPQHF

j_gene: TRBJ1-5
v_gene: TRBV7-6
abundance: few
CDR3aa: CASSRPPRVSNQPQHF

j_gene: TRBJ1-1
v_gene: TRBV5-1
abundance: NA
CDR3aa: CASSLGAWGNTEAFF

j_gene: TRBJ1-6
v_gene: TRBV7-9
abundance: NA
CDR3aa: CASSHGQGANYNSPLHF

j_gene: TRBJ2-7
v_gene: TRBV28
abundance: NA
CDR3aa: CASSPPTTYEQYF

j_gene: TRBJ2-4
v_gene: TRBV5-1
abundance: NA
CDR3aa: CASSPGLAEQNIQYF

j_gene: TRBJ2-1
v_gene: TRBV6-6
abundance: NA
CDR3aa: CASSRSSGANNEQFF

j_gene: TRBJ1-1
v_gene: TRBV6-5
abundance: NA
CDR3aa: CASRTPGKNTEAFF

j_gene: TRBJ2-2
v_gene: TRBV4-1
abundance: NA
CDR3aa: CASSHGLAGVAGELFF

j_gene: TRBJ1-1
v_gene: TRBV28
abundance: NA
CDR3aa: CASSQGVDTEAFF

j_gene: TRBJ2-3
v_gene: TRBV24-1
abundance: NA
CDR3aa: CATSDFERRGGTDTQYF

j_gene: TRBJ1-1
v_gene: TRBV7-2
abundance: NA
CDR3aa: CASSLLALNTEAFF